The next 22 T cell receptor beta chains were all read from a single sample in a study of neurological immune-mediated disorders. One entry per CDR3 protein results from TCRdb running MiXCR on the 5' RACE reads. This table has 50,000 to 70,000 distinct CDR3 sequences, around 3% appearing once. The sequenced sample was PBMCs. The origin of the receptors is a man aged 35-49 years with multiple sclerosis.

The rearrangement links TRBV20-1 to TRBJ2-7, with D perhaps TRBD2 (5 bases). From germline, CDR1 is DFQATT and CDR2 SNEGSKA (reference sequence). V was pared by 2 bases and J by 9 bases, with 20 bases between. This CDR3 has 14 amino acids. This chain's CDR3 is CSARPTGERQAQYF. The CDR3 coding sequence is TGCAGTGCTAGACCCACCGGGGAGCGCCAAGCGCAGTACTTC.

There are many counts of this clonotype. The V and J genes are TRBV19 and TRBJ1-3, with D uncertain. The germline gives CDR1 LNHDA, CDR2 SQIVND (reference sequence). Trimming stripped 7 bases from V and 3 bases from J, with 10 bases between. The CDR3 runs 13 residues. In DNA form, the CDR3 reads TGTGCCAGTACCAGGACGGTTGGAAACACCATATATTTT. This gives the protein CASTRTVGNTIYF.

This clonotype was seen repeatedly, ten times or more. The gene calls are TRBV29-1 and TRBJ2-7, with D perhaps TRBD1 (6 bases). Deletions cut 6 bases from V and 9 bases from J, with 15 bases between. CDR1 and CDR2 (germline): SQVTM, ANQGSEA. This CDR3 region has 11 residues. Here the CDR3 DNA reads TGCAGCGTAGATGGGACATATGGGCAGTACTTC. This codes for CSVDGTYGQYF.

At least ten counts were recorded for this clonotype. The gene calls are TRBV20-1 and TRBJ2-1; 8 bases map to TRBD2. The V gene end was trimmed by 2 bases and the J gene end by 6 bases; junction bases not matched to a gene: 12. CDR1 is DFQATT, CDR2 SNEGSKA, per germline (reference sequence). The CDR3 has 16 amino acids. CDR3 region: CSARRPSAGVGNEQFF. The CDR3 nucleotides read TGCAGTGCTAGACGACCTTCAGCGGGAGTAGGCAATGAGCAGTTCTTC.

This clonotype has a count of ten or more. The chain has TRBV20-1 and TRBJ2-7, with 10 bases aligning to TRBD2. CDR1 and CDR2 from the germline V gene are DFQATT and SNEGSKA (reference sequence). Germline trimming cut 5 bases from V and 5 bases from J; bases unmatched to any gene: 9. CDR3 size: 14 residues. The CDR3 DNA is TGCAGTGCTTCACTAGCGGGGAGGGTAGACGAGCAGTACTTC. It encodes CSASLAGRVDEQYF.

This clonotype was detected many times. This rearrangement joins TRBV18 to TRBJ2-2; 7 bases are a match to TRBD1. Germline lookup yields CDR1 KGHSH and CDR2 LQKENI. The ends lost 0 bases at V and 1 base at J; junction bases unmatched: 5. CDR3 length: 17 amino acids. CDR3 sequence reads: CASSPPEGGMNTGELFF. The CDR3 DNA follows: TGTGCCAGCTCACCACCTGAAGGGGGCATGAACACCGGGGAGCTGTTTTTT.

This clonotype was counted at least ten times. The V gene is TRBV12-3 or TRBV12-4, the J gene TRBJ2-2; D is ambiguous. V was clipped by 5 bases and J by 2 bases, with 15 bases between them. The CDR3 has 16 amino acids. CDR3 in DNA: TGTGCCAGCAGTCCAAGGTCAGGCCCCAACACCGGGGAGCTGTTTTTT. Protein product: CASSPRSGPNTGELFF.

This clonotype was seen at least ten times. V gene TRBV5-5 combines with J gene TRBJ1-4, with a weak D call TRBD1 (5 bases). Trimming removed 0 bases at V and 8 bases at J, with 14 bases between. CDR3 length: 15 amino acids. Germline CDR1 and CDR2: SGHKS and YYEKEE (reference sequence). The CDR3 DNA reads as TGTGCCAGCAGCTTGGATACCAGGGATGAGGAAAAACTGTTTTTT. Translating gives CASSLDTRDEEKLFF.

This clonotype has a count of ten or more. The J gene is TRBJ1-6, the V gene TRBV20-1; tentative D call: TRBD1 (5 bases). Germline V lookup: CDR1 DFQATT, CDR2 SNEGSKA (reference sequence). The CDR3 is made up of 13 amino acids. V lost 0 bases, J lost 14 bases, and 14 bases lay in between. Here the CDR3 reads CSARDGGGKALHF. In nucleotides, the CDR3 is TGCAGTGCTAGAGATGGGGGGGGTAAAGCCCTCCACTTT.

This clonotype was recorded at least ten times. The V and J genes are TRBV5-1 and TRBJ1-5; D is possibly TRBD1 (5 bases). V lost 0 bases and J 2 bases, leaving 9 bases between the germline ends. The CDR3 extends over 15 amino acids. Germline assignment: CDR1 SGHRS and CDR2 YFSETQ. The CDR3, as DNA: TGCGCCAGCAGCTTGGATGGAGGGGGCAATCAGCCCCAGCATTTT. The encoded protein is CASSLDGGGNQPQHF. The entire variable domain, with the rest obtained from reference TRBV5-1 and TRBJ1-5, is as follows: KAGVTQTPRYLIKTRGQQVTLSCSPISGHRSVSWYQQTPGQGLQFLFEYFSETQRNKGNFPGRFSGRQFSNSRSEMNVSTLELGDSALYLCASSLDGGGNQPQHFGDGTRLSIL.

Concerning this clonotype: The germline gene is not matched at one end of the junction; a read error may be the cause. V gene TRBV18 combines with J gene TRBJ1-1; 8 nucleotides line up with TRBD1. Germline loops: CDR1 KGHSH, CDR2 LQKENI. The CDR3 contains 16 residues. In DNA form, the CDR3 reads TGTGTCAGCTCAACCTCGGACAGGGTAAAGGACACTGAAGCTTTCTTT. Its translation is CVSSTSDRVKDTEAFF.

Ten or more counts support this clonotype. The chain is built from TRBV5-1 and TRBJ1-5; 12 bases map to TRBD1. This CDR3 is 18 amino acids long. Germline assignment: CDR1 SGHRS and CDR2 YFSETQ. V shed 1 base, J shed 0 bases, and the junction held 5 bases outside the gene matches. The CDR3, as DNA: TGCGCCAGCAGCTTGTGGGACAGGGGGCTATATAGCAATCAGCCCCAGCATTTT. Its translation: CASSLWDRGLYSNQPQHF.

Ten or more counts support this clonotype. The chain is built from TRBV5-1 and TRBJ2-3, with 8 bases identical to TRBD2. Per germline, CDR1 SGHRS and CDR2 YFSETQ. With V trimmed by 4 bases and J by 5 bases, 6 bases remained unmatched. CDR3 length equals 14 residues. In nucleotides, the CDR3 is TGCGCCAGCAGCCTTGCTGCGGGGGGAGATACGCAGTATTTT. Protein sequence: CASSLAAGGDTQYF.

The table lists this clonotype with many counts. The chain recombines TRBV7-2 with TRBJ1-1; 7 positions match TRBD1. Trimming removed 3 bases from V and 2 bases from J; junction bases left unmatched: 3. This CDR3 has 14 residues. CDR1 is SGHTA and CDR2 is FQGNSA in the germline V gene. The CDR3 region has the DNA TGTGCCAGCAGCTTCGGGACAGCAAACACTGAAGCTTTCTTT. Translating it yields CASSFGTANTEAFF.

The table lists this clonotype with many counts. The CDR3 sequence is CASTLDGGQGAFGELFF. In DNA, the CDR3 is TGCGCCAGCACCTTAGATGGAGGACAGGGGGCGTTTGGGGAGCTGTTTTTT. This sequence joins TRBV5-1 and TRBJ2-2, with 11 bases matching TRBD1. The CDR3 loop spans 17 amino acids. V lost 6 bases and J lost 8; bases outside the gene matches: 15. Per germline, CDR1 SGHRS and CDR2 YFSETQ.

This clonotype has at least ten counts. The V gene is TRBV12-3 or TRBV12-4, the J gene TRBJ1-5, with TRBD1 identical over 7 bases. V lost 3 bases and J lost 2; bases outside the gene matches: 7. The CDR3 loop spans 16 amino acids. The CDR3 coding sequence is TGTGCCAGCAGTTTTTCAGGGGGAGAGGGCAATCAGCCCCAGCATTTT. It yields the protein CASSFSGGEGNQPQHF.

This clonotype was seen ten or more times. The chain recombines TRBV29-1 with TRBJ2-4; no clear D. CDR1 is SQVTM, CDR2 ANQGSEA, per germline. V dropped 0 bases and J dropped 0 bases, with 6 bases sitting between them. The CDR3 loop spans 14 amino acids. CDR3 region: CSVEDPLAKNIQYF. CDR3 nucleotides: TGCAGCGTTGAAGACCCCTTAGCCAAAAACATTCAGTACTTC.

This rearrangement joins TRBV20-1 to TRBJ2-7, with 9 bases aligning to TRBD1. Germline assignment: CDR1 DFQATT and CDR2 SNEGSKA (reference sequence). The CDR3 covers 13 residues. The trim removed 6 bases at V and 2 bases at J, leaving 5 bases unmatched. The DNA of the CDR3 is TGCAGTGCGAGGGGACAGGGAGCCTACGAGCAGTACTTC. Translated: CSARGQGAYEQYF.

With respect to this clonotype: A much larger clone lies a single base off, so this may be a read error. V is TRBV7-8 and J is TRBJ1-3; a possible D gene is TRBD1 (5 bases). The CDR3 extends over 15 amino acids. Germline V gene data show CDR1 as SGHVS and CDR2 as FQNEAQ. The CDR3 DNA follows: TGTGCCAGCAGCTTAGGCGGGACCTCTGGAAAAACCATATATTTT. This sequence encodes CASSLGGTSGKTIYF.

Ten or more counts support this clonotype. The V and J genes are TRBV7-9 and TRBJ2-5, with TRBD1 matching 12 bases. This CDR3 comprises 16 residues. Germline loops: CDR1 SEHNR, CDR2 FQNEAQ (reference sequence). V lost 5 bases, J lost 5 bases, and 9 bases stayed unmatched. In DNA, the CDR3 is TGTGCCAGCAGCAATCCCACCGGGACAGGGGGCGAGACCCAGTACTTC. It is translated as CASSNPTGTGGETQYF.

In this sample, this clonotype turned up many times. V gene TRBV9 combines with J gene TRBJ1-1; the D is unclear. Germline V gene data show CDR1 as SGDLS and CDR2 as YYNGEE. The CDR3 has 13 residues. Between the trimmed V and J ends, which lost 0 bases and 3 bases, there was a span of 6 bases. The CDR3 protein is CASSVGGDTEAFF. Here the CDR3 DNA reads TGTGCCAGCAGCGTAGGTGGTGACACTGAAGCTTTCTTT.

This clonotype has a count of ten or more. The chain links TRBV7-2 to TRBJ2-1; D unresolved. V was trimmed by 7 bases and J by 1 base, leaving 11 bases between them. The germline CDR1 and CDR2 sequences are SGHTA and FQGNSA. The CDR3 runs 14 residues. The CDR3 loop reads CASIPPVSYNEQFF. The CDR3 bases are TGTGCCAGCATCCCCCCGGTTTCCTACAATGAGCAGTTCTTC. The variable domain in full, completed from reference TRBV7-2 and TRBJ2-1, reads GAGVSQSPSNKVTEKGKDVELRCDPISGHTALYWYRQSLGQGLEFLIYFQGNSAPDKSGLPSDRFSAERTGGSVSTLTIQRTQQEDSAVYLCASIPPVSYNEQFFGPGTRLTVL.